This TCR beta chain was captured in a study of cytomegalovirus exposure and HLA in healthy donors. Primers included in the PCR were 60 Vbeta and 13 Jbeta primers. TCRdb's table, derived via immunoSEQ multiplex PCR, lists solely in-frame clones and lacks some. This sample has some 120,000 clones; roughly 79% occur once, and the top ten carry around 2.2%. There are a few counts of this clone. The receptor was derived from a woman between 35 and 50 years old in good health and CMV-seronegative. Sequencing was carried out using PBMCs.

The CDR3 reads CASSTRQGKVNTEAFF. The CDR3 DNA reads as TGTGCCAGTAGTACCAGACAGGGGAAGGTGAACACTGAAGCTTTCTTT. This sequence joins TRBV19 and TRBJ1-1; TRBD1 aligns across 8 bases. Germline V CDR1 and CDR2: LNHDA, SQIVND (reference sequence). The V and J ends lost 4 bases and 0 bases, in that order; junction bases with no gene match: 7. CDR3 length: 16 amino acids.